The rows below give T cell receptor beta chains drawn from one sample of a study of T cell responses to AZD1222 COVID-19 vaccine. Measured with immunoSEQ multiplex PCR; TCRdb has only the in-frame clones, and not every one. The data hold roughly 120,000 clones, with more than 75% observed a single time. The sample in question was peripheral blood, obtained on day 0 of AZD1222 vaccination. These receptors came from an adult in good health. Each CDR3 is given with its conserved first and last residue. Each record gives: V gene, J gene, clone size, D gene, CDR3 protein, CDR3 DNA. The D gene is left open where the match is weak. Some rows have no size entry. The others give once, few or many, or a class for an expanded clone.

>TRBV7-9|TRBJ1-2|-|TRBD1
CASSSGQGSYGYTF
TGTGCCAGCAGTTCGGGACAGGGCAGCTATGGCTACACCTTC
>TRBV7-8|TRBJ1-1|-|TRBD1
CASSVQGGVLTEAFF
TGTGCCAGCTCAGTACAGGGGGGGGTACTCACTGAAGCTTTCTTT
>TRBV15|TRBJ1-6|-|-
CATSANWDGRRPLHF
TGTGCCACCAGCGCAAACTGGGACGGCCGGCGACCCCTCCACTTT
>TRBV19|TRBJ1-5|-|TRBD1
CASSSPQGVINQPQHF
TGTGCCAGTAGTTCCCCCCAGGGGGTCATCAATCAGCCCCAGCATTTT
>TRBV29-1|TRBJ2-7|-|TRBD2
CSAGGYEQYF
TGCAGCGCGGGGGGGTACGAGCAGTACTTC
>TRBV28|TRBJ1-2|-|TRBD1
CASSPPRTGLLYGYTF
TGTGCCAGCAGTCCACCTAGGACAGGGCTGCTCTATGGCTACACCTTC
>TRBV27|TRBJ1-5|-|TRBD1
CASSLGTGGNQPQHF
TGTGCCAGCAGCCTGGGGACAGGGGGGAATCAGCCCCAGCATTTT
>TRBV27|TRBJ1-5|once|-
CASSFPAQNQPQHF
TGTGCCAGCAGTTTTCCAGCCCAAAATCAGCCCCAGCATTTT
>TRBV29-1|TRBJ2-7|-|TRBD1
CSVVPRGQGIYEQYF
TGCAGCGTTGTCCCCAGGGGACAGGGCATCTACGAGCAGTACTTC
>TRBV7-8|TRBJ2-5|-|TRBD2
CASSRGGSQETQYF
TGTGCCAGCAGCCGGGGGGGCTCTCAAGAGACCCAGTACTTC
>TRBV5-1|TRBJ1-4|-|TRBD1
CASSLGTGTPNEKLFF
TGCGCCAGCAGCTTGGGGACAGGGACCCCTAATGAAAAACTGTTTTTT
>TRBV19|TRBJ1-1|-|-
CASSAGAPMNTEAFF
TGTGCCAGTAGCGCAGGTGCCCCCATGAACACTGAAGCTTTCTTT
>TRBV27|TRBJ1-1|-|-
CASTPEGTFNFSPMNTEAFF
TGTGCCAGCACTCCTGAGGGGACCTTTAATTTTAGCCCAATGAACACTGAAGCTTTCTTT
>TRBV29-1|TRBJ2-2|-|TRBD2
CSVESAGGLTGELFF
TGCAGCGTTGAATCAGCGGGGGGTCTTACCGGGGAGCTGTTTTTT
>TRBV7-2|TRBJ2-5|-|-
CASSGTHQETQYF
TGTGCCAGCAGCGGGACCCACCAAGAGACCCAGTACTTC
>TRBV4-3|TRBJ2-2|-|TRBD2
CASSQVPAGGIYTGELFF
TGCGCCAGCAGCCAAGTCCCAGCGGGGGGGATTTACACCGGGGAGCTGTTTTTT
>TRBV2|TRBJ1-5|-|-
CASSELARGGNQPQHF
TGTGCCAGCAGTGAATTGGCCCGAGGGGGCAATCAGCCCCAGCATTTT
>TRBV27|TRBJ2-3|-|TRBD1
CASSPRQGANTQYF
TGTGCCAGCAGTCCGAGACAGGGGGCGAATACGCAGTATTTT
>TRBV2|TRBJ1-2|-|-
CASSPGQFPGYTF
TGTGCCAGCAGCCCCGGACAGTTTCCAGGCTACACCTTC
>TRBV11-2|TRBJ2-1|-|-
CASSPTLSAYNEQFF
TGTGCCAGCAGCCCGACCCTTTCGGCCTACAATGAGCAGTTCTTC
>TRBV9|TRBJ2-1|-|TRBD2
CASSGGGRPFSDNEQFF
TGTGCCAGCAGCGGCGGGGGGCGACCTTTTAGCGACAATGAGCAGTTCTTC
>TRBV4-2|TRBJ1-1|-|TRBD1
CASSQEGRGAMNTEAFF
TGTGCCAGCAGCCAAGAGGGCAGGGGGGCGATGAACACTGAAGCTTTCTTT
>TRBV7-2|TRBJ2-2|-|TRBD2
CASSRFEASGGAGELFF
TGTGCCAGCTCCCGGTTTGAGGCTAGCGGGGGGGCCGGGGAGCTGTTTTTT
>TRBV19|TRBJ2-7|-|-
CASSIVQGIYEQYF
TGTGCCAGTAGTATAGTACAGGGTATCTACGAGCAGTACTTC
>TRBV7-9|TRBJ1-4|-|-
CASSSDGRNEKLFF
TGTGCCAGCAGCTCGGACGGTCGGAATGAAAAACTGTTTTTT
>TRBV6-2/TRBV6-3|TRBJ1-6|-|-
CAGSLFNSPLHF
TGTGCCGGCAGTTTGTTTAATTCACCCCTCCACTTT
>TRBV11-2|TRBJ2-2|-|TRBD1
CASSSIRGRDTGELFF
TGTGCCAGCAGCTCTATCAGGGGGCGCGACACCGGGGAGCTGTTTTTT
>TRBV5-6|TRBJ2-6|-|-
CASSSSAGANVLTF
TGTGCCAGCAGCTCTAGCGCTGGGGCCAACGTCCTGACTTTC
>TRBV10-3|TRBJ1-5|-|TRBD1
CAISMQGGNQPQHF
TGTGCCATCAGTATGCAGGGGGGCAATCAGCCCCAGCATTTT
>TRBV5-1|TRBJ2-5|-|TRBD1
CASSGGTGGGETQYF
TGCGCCAGCAGCGGAGGGACAGGGGGAGGCGAGACCCAGTACTTC
>TRBV28|TRBJ2-1|-|-
CASSYRDNSYNEQFF
TGTGCCAGCAGTTACCGGGACAACTCCTACAATGAGCAGTTCTTC
>TRBV3-1/TRBV3-2|TRBJ2-1|-|-
CASFKGGLNDEQFF
TGTGCCAGCTTTAAGGGGGGTTTGAACGATGAGCAGTTCTTC
>TRBV2|TRBJ1-1|-|-
CASSEGGGTEAFF
TGTGCCAGCAGTGAAGGGGGAGGAACTGAAGCTTTCTTT
>TRBV5-4|TRBJ1-6|-|-
CASSLKVLAGENSPLHF
TGTGCCAGCAGCTTAAAGGTATTGGCCGGAGAAAATTCACCCCTCCACTTT
>TRBV5-4|TRBJ1-6|few|-
CASSLEDRANSPLHF
TGTGCCAGCAGCTTAGAGGACAGAGCGAATTCACCCCTCCACTTT
>TRBV19|TRBJ2-3|-|TRBD2
CASSTSQRGRSSDTQYF
TGTGCCAGTAGTACAAGCCAGCGGGGTAGAAGTTCAGATACGCAGTATTTT
>TRBV9|TRBJ2-7|-|-
CASSGDGGPYEQYF
TGTGCCAGCAGCGGGGACGGTGGTCCCTACGAGCAGTACTTC
>TRBV10-1|TRBJ1-6|-|-
CASSVAGPPLHF
TGCGCCAGCAGCGTAGCCGGGCCCCCCCTCCACTTT
>TRBV30|TRBJ1-1|-|-
CAWSLGPEAFF
TGTGCCTGGAGCCTTGGCCCAGAAGCTTTCTTT
>TRBV6-2/TRBV6-3|TRBJ1-2|-|-
CASSRTVEYYGYTF
TGTGCCAGCAGTCGGACCGTAGAGTACTATGGCTACACCTTC
>TRBV5-6|TRBJ1-5|-|-
CASSFSSSNQPQHF
TGTGCCAGCAGCTTTTCTTCTAGCAATCAGCCCCAGCATTTT
>TRBV3-1/TRBV3-2|TRBJ1-4|-|-
CASNRVLGEKLFF
TGTGCCAGCAACAGGGTACTGGGTGAAAAACTGTTTTTT
>TRBV6-5|TRBJ2-3|-|TRBD1
CASRTWTGWTDTQYF
TGTGCCAGCAGAACCTGGACAGGGTGGACAGATACGCAGTATTTT
>TRBV2|TRBJ1-2|-|-
CASSAANYGYTF
TGTGCCAGCAGTGCAGCCAACTATGGCTACACCTTC
>TRBV3-1/TRBV3-2|TRBJ2-7|-|TRBD1
CASSRDRGESYEQYF
TGTGCCAGCAGCCGTGACAGGGGGGAGTCCTACGAGCAGTACTTC